This T cell receptor (beta chain) was observed in a study of cytomegalovirus exposure and HLA in healthy donors. Whole-study context: HLA-typed donors were the source of approximately 80 million unique TCRs, which an early data release held.

PCR employed 60 Vbeta and 13 Jbeta primers. Only in-frame clones appear in the TCRdb table, and some are missing; sequencing was by immunoSEQ multiplex PCR. The sample carries about 130,000 clones, 74% recorded once. Worth noting for this clone: Its antigen is not identified.

Trimming cost V 4 bases and J 0 bases, with 17 bases left between them. Per germline, CDR1 SGDLS and CDR2 YYNGEE. The CDR3 is 16 amino acids. Whole-study results and caveats: Accurate predictions that matched the HLA-A and HLA-B alleles of most subjects were reportedly made from TCR beta sequences.

V is TRBV9 and J is TRBJ2-7; a possible D gene is TRBD2 (7 bases). This clonotype was sampled from a male donor in good health and CMV-seronegative. Material: PBMCs. Written as DNA, the CDR3 is TGTGCCAGCAGCCCTGAGGGGGGACTAAGCTCCTACGAGCAGTACTTC. This sequence encodes CASSPEGGLSSYEQYF.